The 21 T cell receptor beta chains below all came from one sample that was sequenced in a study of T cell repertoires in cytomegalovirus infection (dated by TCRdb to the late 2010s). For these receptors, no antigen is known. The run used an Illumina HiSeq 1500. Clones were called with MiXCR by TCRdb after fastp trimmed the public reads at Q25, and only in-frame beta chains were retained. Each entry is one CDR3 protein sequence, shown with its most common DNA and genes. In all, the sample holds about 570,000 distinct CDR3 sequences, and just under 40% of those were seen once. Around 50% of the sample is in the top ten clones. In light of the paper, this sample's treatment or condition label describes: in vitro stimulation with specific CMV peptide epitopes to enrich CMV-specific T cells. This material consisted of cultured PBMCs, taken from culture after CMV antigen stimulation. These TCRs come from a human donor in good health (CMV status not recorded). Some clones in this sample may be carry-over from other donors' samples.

The DNA for the CDR3 is TGCAGTGCTAAGGAGCGGTTCCTCTCCTACGAGCAGTACTTC. It is translated as CSAKERFLSYEQYF. The genes are TRBV20-1 and TRBJ2-7, with D possibly TRBD2 on 5 matching bases. V gave up 4 bases and J gave up 0 bases, with 13 bases separating them. Germline loops: CDR1 DFQATT, CDR2 SNEGSKA (reference sequence). The CDR3 is 14 amino acids.

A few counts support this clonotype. This CDR3 reads CASSPGSGGVRGTEAFF. In DNA, the CDR3 is TGTGCCAGCAGCCCGGGGTCCGGAGGGGTCCGGGGCACTGAAGCTTTCTTT. V is TRBV7-9 and J is TRBJ1-1; D might be TRBD1 (5 bases). Germline CDR1 and CDR2: SEHNR and FQNEAQ (reference sequence). Trimming took 5 bases from V and 4 from J, leaving 23 bases between them. The CDR3 loop spans 17 amino acids.

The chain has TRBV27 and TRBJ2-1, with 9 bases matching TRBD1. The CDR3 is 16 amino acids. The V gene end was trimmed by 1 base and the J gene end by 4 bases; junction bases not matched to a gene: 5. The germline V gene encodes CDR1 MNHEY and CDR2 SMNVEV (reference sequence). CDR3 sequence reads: CASSLFGQGTYNEQFF. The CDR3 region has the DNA TGTGCCAGCAGTTTATTCGGACAGGGGACGTACAATGAGCAGTTCTTC.

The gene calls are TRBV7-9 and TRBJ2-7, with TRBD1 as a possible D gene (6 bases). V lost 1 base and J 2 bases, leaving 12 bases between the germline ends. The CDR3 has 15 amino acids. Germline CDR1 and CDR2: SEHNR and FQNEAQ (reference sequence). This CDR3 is CASSLDDRYPYEQYF. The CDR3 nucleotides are TGTGCCAGCAGCTTAGATGACAGGTATCCCTACGAGCAGTACTTC.

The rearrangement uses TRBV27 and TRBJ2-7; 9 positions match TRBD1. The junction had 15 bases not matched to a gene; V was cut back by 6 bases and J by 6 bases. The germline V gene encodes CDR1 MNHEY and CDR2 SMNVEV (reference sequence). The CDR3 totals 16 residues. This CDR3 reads CASRHRWGTGNSEQYF. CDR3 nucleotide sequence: TGTGCCAGCAGACATCGTTGGGGGACAGGGAATAGCGAGCAGTACTTC.

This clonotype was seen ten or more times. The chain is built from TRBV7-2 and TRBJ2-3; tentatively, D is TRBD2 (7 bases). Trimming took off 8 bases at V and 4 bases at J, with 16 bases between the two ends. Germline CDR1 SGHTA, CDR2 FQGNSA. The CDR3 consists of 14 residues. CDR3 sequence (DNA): TGTGCCAGCGTCGAGGGGGGGCCAGCAGATACGCAGTATTTT. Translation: CASVEGGPADTQYF.

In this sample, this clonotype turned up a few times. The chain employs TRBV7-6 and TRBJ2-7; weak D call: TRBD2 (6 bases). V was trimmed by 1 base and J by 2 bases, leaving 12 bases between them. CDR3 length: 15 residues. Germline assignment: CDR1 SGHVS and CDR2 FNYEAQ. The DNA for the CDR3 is TGTGCCAGCAGCTTAGTACAACTAGCCACCTACGAGCAGTACTTC. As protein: CASSLVQLATYEQYF.

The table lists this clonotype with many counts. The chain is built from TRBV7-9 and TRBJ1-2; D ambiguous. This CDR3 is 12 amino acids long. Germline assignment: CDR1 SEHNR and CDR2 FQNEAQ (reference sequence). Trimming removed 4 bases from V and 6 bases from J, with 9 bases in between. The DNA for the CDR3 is TGTGCCAGCAGCTGGGTCGAGAATGGCTACACCTTC. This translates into CASSWVENGYTF.

The CDR3 sequence: CASSLSRQDYGYTF. The CDR3, as DNA: TGTGCCAGCAGTTTATCAAGGCAGGACTATGGCTACACCTTC. The chain combines TRBV27 with TRBJ1-2; no definite D call. V was clipped by 0 bases and J by 3 bases, with 8 bases between them. This CDR3 region has 14 residues. Germline V lookup: CDR1 MNHEY, CDR2 SMNVEV (reference sequence).

The DNA of the CDR3 is TGTGCCAGCAGTTCCGGGGCCCGCGGGAAGTTCTTC. As protein: CASSSGARGKFF. The V and J genes are TRBV12-3 or TRBV12-4 and TRBJ2-1; tentative D call: TRBD2 (6 bases). V was clipped by 4 bases and J by 14 bases, with 15 bases between them. CDR3 length: 12 residues.

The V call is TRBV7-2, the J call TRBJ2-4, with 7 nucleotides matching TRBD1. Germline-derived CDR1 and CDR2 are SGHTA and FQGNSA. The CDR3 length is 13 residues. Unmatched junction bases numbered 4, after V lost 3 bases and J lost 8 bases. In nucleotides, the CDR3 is TGTGCCAGCAGCTTCGACAGGGTTGACATTCAGTACTTC. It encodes CASSFDRVDIQYF.

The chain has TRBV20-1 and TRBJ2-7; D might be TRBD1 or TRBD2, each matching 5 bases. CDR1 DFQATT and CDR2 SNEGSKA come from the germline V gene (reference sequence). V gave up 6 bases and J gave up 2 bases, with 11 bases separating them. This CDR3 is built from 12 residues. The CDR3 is CSAGRGAYEQYF. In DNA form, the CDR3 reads TGCAGTGCAGGGAGAGGGGCCTACGAGCAGTACTTC.

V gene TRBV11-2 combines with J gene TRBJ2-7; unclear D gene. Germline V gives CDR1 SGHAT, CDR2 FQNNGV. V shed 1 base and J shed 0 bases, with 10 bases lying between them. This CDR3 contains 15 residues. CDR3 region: CASSLVLDDSYEQYF. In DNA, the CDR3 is TGTGCCAGCAGCTTAGTCCTGGACGACTCCTACGAGCAGTACTTC.

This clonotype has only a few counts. The CDR3 DNA sequence: TGTGCCAGCAGTACTAGCGACCGGGACAACTTCTACGAGCAGTACTTC. This gives the protein CASSTSDRDNFYEQYF. The chain has TRBV7-6 and TRBJ2-7; a possible D gene is TRBD2 (7 bases). Germline CDR1 SGHVS, CDR2 FNYEAQ. The V gene lost 6 bases and the J gene lost 3 bases, with 21 bases spanning the gap. The CDR3 consists of 16 residues.

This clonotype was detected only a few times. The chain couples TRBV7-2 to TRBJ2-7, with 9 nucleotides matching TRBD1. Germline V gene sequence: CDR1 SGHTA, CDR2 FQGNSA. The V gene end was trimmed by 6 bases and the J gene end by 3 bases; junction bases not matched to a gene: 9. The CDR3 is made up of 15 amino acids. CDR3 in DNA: TGTGCCAGCAGACGAACAGGGGGCCCCAGCTACGAGCAGTACTTC. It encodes CASRRTGGPSYEQYF.

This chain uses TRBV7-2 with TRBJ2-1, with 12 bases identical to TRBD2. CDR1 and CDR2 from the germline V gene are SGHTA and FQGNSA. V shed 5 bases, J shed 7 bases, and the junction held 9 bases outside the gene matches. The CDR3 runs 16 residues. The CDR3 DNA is TGTGCCAGCAGCCCCACGGGACTAGCGGGTTCGAATGAGCAGTTCTTC. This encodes CASSPTGLAGSNEQFF.

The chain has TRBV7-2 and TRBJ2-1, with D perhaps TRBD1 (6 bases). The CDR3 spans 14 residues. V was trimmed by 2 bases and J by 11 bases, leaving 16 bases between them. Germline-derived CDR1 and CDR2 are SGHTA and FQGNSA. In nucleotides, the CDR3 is TGTGCCAGCAGCTTAATTGATCAGGGGACCAAGCAGTTCTTC. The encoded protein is CASSLIDQGTKQFF.

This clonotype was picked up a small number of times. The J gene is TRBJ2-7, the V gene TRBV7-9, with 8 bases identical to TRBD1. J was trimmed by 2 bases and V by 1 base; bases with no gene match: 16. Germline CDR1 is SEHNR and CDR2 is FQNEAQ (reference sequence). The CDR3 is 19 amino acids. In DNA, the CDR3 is TGTGCCAGCAGCTTAGTCAACCCCGGATCGCCGGACAGGGCCTACGAGCAGTACTTC. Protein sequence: CASSLVNPGSPDRAYEQYF. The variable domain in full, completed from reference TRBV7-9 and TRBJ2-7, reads DTGVSQNPRHKITKRGQNVTFRCDPISEHNRLYWYRQTLGQGPEFLTYFQNEAQLEKSRLLSDRFSAERPKGSFSTLEIQRTEQGDSAMYLCASSLVNPGSPDRAYEQYFGPGTRLTVT.

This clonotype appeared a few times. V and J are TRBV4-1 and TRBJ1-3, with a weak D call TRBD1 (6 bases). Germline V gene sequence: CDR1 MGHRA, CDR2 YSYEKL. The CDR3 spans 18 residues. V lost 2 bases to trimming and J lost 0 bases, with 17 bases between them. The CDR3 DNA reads TGCGCCAGCAGCCAAACGAACAGGGAACCTAGCTCTGGAAACACCATATATTTT. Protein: CASSQTNREPSSGNTIYF.

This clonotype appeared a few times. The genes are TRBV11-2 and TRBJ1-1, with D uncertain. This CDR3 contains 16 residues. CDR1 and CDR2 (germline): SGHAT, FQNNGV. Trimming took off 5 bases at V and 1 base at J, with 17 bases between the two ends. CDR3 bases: TGTGCCAGCAGCCCTAAAACGTCCTTATCGAACACTGAAGCTTTCTTT. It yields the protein CASSPKTSLSNTEAFF.

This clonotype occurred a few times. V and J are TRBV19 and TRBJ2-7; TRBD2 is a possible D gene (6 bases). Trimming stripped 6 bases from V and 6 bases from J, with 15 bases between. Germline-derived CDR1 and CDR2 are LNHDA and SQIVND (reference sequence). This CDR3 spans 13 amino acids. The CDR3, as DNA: TGTGCCAGTAGCCCGGACGGAGGGAGCGAGCAGTACTTC. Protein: CASSPDGGSEQYF.